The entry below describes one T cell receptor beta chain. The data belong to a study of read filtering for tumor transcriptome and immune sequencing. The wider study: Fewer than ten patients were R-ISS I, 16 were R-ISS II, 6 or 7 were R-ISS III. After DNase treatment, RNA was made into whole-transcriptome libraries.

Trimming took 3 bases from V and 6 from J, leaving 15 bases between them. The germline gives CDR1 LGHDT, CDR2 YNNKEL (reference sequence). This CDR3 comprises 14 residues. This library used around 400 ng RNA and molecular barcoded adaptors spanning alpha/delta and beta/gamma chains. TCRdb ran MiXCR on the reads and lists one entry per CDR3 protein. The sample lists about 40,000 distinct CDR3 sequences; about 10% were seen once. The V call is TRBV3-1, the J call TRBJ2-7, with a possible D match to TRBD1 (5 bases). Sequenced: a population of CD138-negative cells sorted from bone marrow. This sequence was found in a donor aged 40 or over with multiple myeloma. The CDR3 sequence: CASSHKTARSEQYF. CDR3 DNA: TGTGCCAGCAGCCACAAGACAGCCCGGAGCGAGCAGTACTTC.